A selection of T cell receptor beta chains follows, all from one sample in a study of T cells in Graves' hyperthyroidism and ophthalmopathy. TCRdb fed the multiplex PCR reads into MiXCR, producing one record per CDR3 protein. The table lists hundreds of thousands of distinct CDR3 sequences, less than 25% of them singletons. The sample comprised blood. Receptors were obtained from a man aged 25-45 years with Graves' ophthalmopathy. Both conserved end residues are trimmed from each CDR3. Fields, in order: V gene, J gene, clone size, CDR3 protein. Some rows mark clone size as missing; the rest say once, few, many or name a class of expanded clone.

v_call: TRBV7-9
j_call: TRBJ2-5
clone_size: -
cdr3_aa: ASSPQSGVETQY

v_call: TRBV20-1
j_call: TRBJ1-6
clone_size: once
cdr3_aa: SASPGETRSYNSPLH

v_call: TRBV14
j_call: TRBJ2-1
clone_size: few
cdr3_aa: ASSQEASGSSDEQF

v_call: TRBV29-1
j_call: TRBJ2-7
clone_size: few
cdr3_aa: SVGQGIYEQY

v_call: TRBV5-8
j_call: TRBJ2-7
clone_size: few
cdr3_aa: ASSASGPGRGYEQY

v_call: TRBV6-1
j_call: TRBJ2-7
clone_size: -
cdr3_aa: ASSRGASYEQY

v_call: TRBV11-2
j_call: TRBJ1-1
clone_size: many
cdr3_aa: ASSPRTDTEAF

v_call: TRBV2
j_call: TRBJ1-5
clone_size: few
cdr3_aa: ASRGYRGDNQPQH

v_call: TRBV11-2
j_call: TRBJ1-1
clone_size: many
cdr3_aa: ASSLGYGGGDTEAF

v_call: TRBV5-4
j_call: TRBJ2-7
clone_size: once
cdr3_aa: ASSPDRAAYEQY

v_call: TRBV28
j_call: TRBJ2-5
clone_size: many
cdr3_aa: ASSLGAMSQETQY

v_call: TRBV10-1
j_call: TRBJ2-3
clone_size: -
cdr3_aa: ASSESSGSGGTQY

v_call: TRBV5-1
j_call: TRBJ1-4
clone_size: few
cdr3_aa: ASTPWTGNSEKLF

v_call: TRBV28
j_call: TRBJ2-5
clone_size: many
cdr3_aa: ASCTARGETQY